At least ten counts were recorded for the clone carrying this TCR beta chain. This entry belongs to a study of T cells in Graves' hyperthyroidism and ophthalmopathy. As for the study in general: Peripheral blood was acquired at first diagnosis, ahead of any therapy whatsoever.

TCR beta CDR3 regions were amplified from RNA transcripts. RT-PCR in the first round (using the HTBI primer set) targeted the TCR CDR3. TCRdb re-called the multiplex PCR reads with MiXCR, one entry per CDR3 protein. In the table there are a few hundred thousand distinct CDR3 sequences, roughly 14% of which are singletons. Uncontrolled infection, other autoimmune disease, pregnancy or lactation excluded patients. Clinical symptoms, serum thyroxine and TRAb, thyroid ultrasound and orbital computed tomography together formed the diagnostic basis. V was pared by 1 base and J by 2 bases, with 6 bases of the junction left unmatched. Germline lookup yields CDR1 MDHEN and CDR2 SYDVKM. The CDR3 has 18 residues.

The sequencing input was blood. This receptor was identified in a woman in her twenties or thirties with Graves' ophthalmopathy. The rearrangement links TRBV28 to TRBJ2-2, with 11 nucleotides matching TRBD2. The CDR3 DNA follows: TGTGCCAGCAGTTTATTGGGACTAGCGGCGCTTAACACCGGGGAGCTGTTTTTT. Translated: CASSLLGLAALNTGELFF.